This T cell receptor beta chain was sequenced for a study of T cell changes during pregnancy in multiple sclerosis. Assay: immunoSEQ multiplex PCR; the TCRdb copy retains only in-frame clones and omits some. Of about 41,000 clones in the sample, about 87% are singletons; the top ten hold approximately 5.3%. CDR3 size: 18 residues. V was pared by 0 bases and J by 2 bases, with 8 bases of the junction left unmatched. Germline V gene data show CDR1 as LGHNA and CDR2 as YNFKEQ. The clonotype was recovered from a female donor in good health, enrolled as a control in a pregnancy study. Sequenced material: peripheral blood, taken in the first trimester of pregnancy. The chain carries TRBV4-2 and TRBJ2-1; TRBD1 aligns across 9 bases. The CDR3 nucleotides read TGTGCCAGCAGCCAAGATCCGGCGGGACAGGGTCCCTACAATGAGCAGTTCTTC. Translated, it gives CASSQDPAGQGPYNEQFF.